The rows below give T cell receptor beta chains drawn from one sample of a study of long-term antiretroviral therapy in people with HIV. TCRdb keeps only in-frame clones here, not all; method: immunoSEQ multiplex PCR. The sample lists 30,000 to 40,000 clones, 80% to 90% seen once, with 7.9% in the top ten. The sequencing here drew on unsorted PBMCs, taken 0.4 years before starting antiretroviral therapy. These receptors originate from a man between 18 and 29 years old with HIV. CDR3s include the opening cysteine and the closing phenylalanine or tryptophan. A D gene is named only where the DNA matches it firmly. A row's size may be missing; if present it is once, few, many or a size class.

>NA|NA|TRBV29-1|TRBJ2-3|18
TGCAGCGTCGAACCCGATATCCCCCGGGACATTTCGGGGGATACGCAGTATTTT
CSVEPDIPRDISGDTQYF
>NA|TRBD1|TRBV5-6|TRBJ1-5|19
TGTGCCAGCAGCCCTCCGGGACAGGGGGGAGATCGGGGAACTCAGCCCCAGCATTTT
CASSPPGQGGDRGTQPQHF
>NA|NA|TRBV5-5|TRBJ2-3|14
TGTGCCAGCAGCTTGGTAACTGTCACAGATACGCAGTATTTT
CASSLVTVTDTQYF
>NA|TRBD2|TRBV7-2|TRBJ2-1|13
TGTGCCAGCAGCCAGATAGCGGGCTATGAGCAGTTCTTC
CASSQIAGYEQFF
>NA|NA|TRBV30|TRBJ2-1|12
TGTGCCTGGAGTGCAGACAGGCCCGAGCAGTTCTTC
CAWSADRPEQFF
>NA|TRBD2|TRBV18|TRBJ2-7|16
TGTGCCAGCTCACTATTTAGCGGGAGGCACTCCTACGAGCAGTACTTC
CASSLFSGRHSYEQYF
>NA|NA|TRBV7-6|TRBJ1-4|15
TGTGCCAGCAGCTTAGCCCCGGGGACTAATGAAAAACTGTTTTTT
CASSLAPGTNEKLFF
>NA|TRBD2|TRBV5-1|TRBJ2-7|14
TGCGCCAGCAGCTCGGGACTAGCGGGTTACGAGCAGTACTTC
CASSSGLAGYEQYF
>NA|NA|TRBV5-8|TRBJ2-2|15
TGTGCCAGCAGCACGGGGACCTCGAACACCGGGGAGCTGTTTTTT
CASSTGTSNTGELFF
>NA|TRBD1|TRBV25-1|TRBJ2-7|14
TGTGCCAGCGGGCCAGGGACAGGCCGGAACGAGCAGTACTTC
CASGPGTGRNEQYF
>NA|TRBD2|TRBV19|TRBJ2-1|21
TGTGCCAGTAGTATAGAGAATAGCGGGAGTGAATGGGGAGGCTCCTACAATGAGCAGTTCTTC
CASSIENSGSEWGGSYNEQFF
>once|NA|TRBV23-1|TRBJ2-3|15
TGCGCCAGCAGTCAATCGCCCCAGGGGAAAGATACGCAGTATTTT
CASSQSPQGKDTQYF
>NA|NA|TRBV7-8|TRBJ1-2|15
TGTGCCAGCAGCTTACATCTCCCCGCGAACTATGGCTACACCTTC
CASSLHLPANYGYTF
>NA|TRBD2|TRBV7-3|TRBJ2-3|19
TGTGCCAGCAGCTTAGAGGGCGGGGGGGCCTGGATCGGCACAGATACGCAGTATTTT
CASSLEGGGAWIGTDTQYF
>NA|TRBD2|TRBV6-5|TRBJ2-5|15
TGTGCCAGCAGTCGCGGGGGAGGTCAAACCTGGACCCAGTACTTC
CASSRGGGQTWTQYF
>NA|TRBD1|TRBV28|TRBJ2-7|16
TGTGCCAGCAGTCAAAGAACAGGGGGGAACCCCTACGAGCAGTACTTC
CASSQRTGGNPYEQYF
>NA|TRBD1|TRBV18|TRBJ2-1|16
TGTGCCAGCTCACCAAGGGACAGGGGCGCCCCGCATGAGCAGTTCTTC
CASSPRDRGAPHEQFF
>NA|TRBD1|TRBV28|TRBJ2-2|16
TGTGCCAGCAGTTCCCCGGGACAGGGGAAAACCGGGGAGCTGTTTTTT
CASSSPGQGKTGELFF
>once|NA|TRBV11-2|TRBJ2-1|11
TGTGCCAGCAGCTTTAATAATGAGCAGTTCTTC
CASSFNNEQFF
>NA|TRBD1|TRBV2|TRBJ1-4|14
TGTGCCAGCAGTGAAGACAGGGGGCCAGGGAAACTGTTTTTT
CASSEDRGPGKLFF
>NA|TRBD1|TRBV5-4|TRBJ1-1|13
TGTGCCACCAGGGACAGCGAGAACACTGAAGCTTTCTTT
CATRDSENTEAFF
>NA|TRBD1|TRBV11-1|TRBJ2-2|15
TGTGCCAGCAGCCTGGGGACAGCGAACACCGGGGAGCTGTTTTTT
CASSLGTANTGELFF
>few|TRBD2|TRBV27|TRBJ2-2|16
TGTGCCAGCAGCCCCCGGGGGGGCGGGGACACCGGGGAGCTGTTTTTT
CASSPRGGGDTGELFF
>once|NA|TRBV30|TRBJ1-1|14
TGTGCCTGGAGTGCGAGGAGCAGCGACACTGAAGCTTTCTTT
CAWSARSSDTEAFF
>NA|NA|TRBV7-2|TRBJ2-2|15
TGTGCCAGCAGCTCCCCTTTTTCGGGTGTCGGGGAGCTGTTTTTT
CASSSPFSGVGELFF
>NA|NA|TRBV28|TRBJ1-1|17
TGTGCCAGCAGTCCATCCCTGAGATCGGACGGGAACACTGAAGCTTTCTTT
CASSPSLRSDGNTEAFF
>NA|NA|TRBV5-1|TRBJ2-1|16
TGCGCCAGCAGCCGGTTGGACGGAACCGTTTACAATGAGCAGTTCTTC
CASSRLDGTVYNEQFF